This T cell receptor (beta chain) was sequenced in a study of cytomegalovirus exposure and HLA in healthy donors. At the level of the study: Falling in the Caucasian-associated ancestry cluster were about 82% of under 500 genotyped donors. General study findings and limits: Most subjects had HLA-A and HLA-B alleles reportedly predicted accurately by TCR beta sequences. A later analysis, which compared TCR beta chains of equal frequency, found the HLA-associated ones more clonally expanded.

Germline CDR1 reads MNHEY; CDR2 reads SMNVEV (reference sequence). The CDR3 consists of 13 residues. V lost 6 bases and J 1 base, leaving 9 bases between the germline ends. Comment on this clone: Its cognate antigen is unknown.

The PCR used 60 Vbeta and 13 Jbeta primers. Clones were read by immunoSEQ multiplex PCR, and TCRdb kept only the in-frame ones, dropping some. Of 100,000 to 150,000 clones listed, about two thirds were seen once; the top ten hold 4% to 5.5%. This chain joins TRBV27 and TRBJ1-2; no reliable D call. This clonotype was obtained from a man aged 60-69 years in good health and CMV-seropositive. Sequencing was done on a sample of PBMCs. CDR3 region: CASSLGSNYGYTF. DNA of the CDR3: TGTGCCAGCAGCTTAGGGAGTAACTATGGCTACACCTTC.